The 30 T cell receptor beta chains below were found in one sample sequenced in a study of vaccination and CD4 T cells after COVID-19. As for treatment: roughly 11-day PBMC culture with coronavirus spike peptide pools or control peptides (ViraFEST assay). With the Oncomine TCR Beta short-read assay, DNA from cultured CD4+ T cells was sequenced. TCRdb itself ran the PCR reads through MiXCR, one entry per CDR3 protein. In the table there are 22,000 or so distinct CDR3 sequences, approximately 40% of which are singletons. For these TCRs, the target antigens are not known. The material sequenced was CD4+ T cells from blood, cultured in vitro. These receptors all come from a human donor who had recovered from COVID-19.

This clonotype was detected a few times. The chain uses TRBV20-1 and TRBJ1-5; D gene uncertain. Trimming stripped 6 bases from V and 7 bases from J, with 16 bases between. The CDR3 spans 13 residues. Germline CDR1 DFQATT, CDR2 SNEGSKA (reference sequence). Here the CDR3 reads CSAGGGTTQPQHF. The CDR3 nucleotides read TGCAGTGCGGGAGGCGGAACCACCCAGCCCCAGCATTTT.

The CDR3 here is CASSIDVAGGSNYGYTF. The CDR3 coding sequence is TGTGCCAGTAGTATAGATGTGGCAGGGGGATCTAACTATGGCTACACCTTC. This chain connects TRBV19 to TRBJ1-2, with TRBD1 matching over 7 bases. This CDR3 is built from 17 residues. Germline assignment: CDR1 LNHDA and CDR2 SQIVND (reference sequence). Losses at the gene ends were 0 bases for V and 0 bases for J; bases not matched to a gene: 7. The variable domain in full, completed from reference TRBV19 and TRBJ1-2, reads DGGITQSPKYLFRKEGQNVTLSCEQNLNHDAMYWYRQDPGQGLRLIYYSQIVNDFQKGDIAEGYSVSREKKESFPLTVTSAQKNPTAFYLCASSIDVAGGSNYGYTFGSGTRLTVV.

J is TRBJ1-2 and V is TRBV19; unclear D gene. This CDR3 has 14 residues. V shed 2 bases and J shed 8 bases, with 15 bases lying between them. Per the germline V gene, CDR1 is LNHDA and CDR2 is SQIVND (reference sequence). CDR3 bases: TGTGCCAGTAGTATATTGGGAGCCCCGGACGGCTACACCTTC. Its protein product is CASSILGAPDGYTF. Full variable domain (outside the CDR3, taken from reference TRBV19 and TRBJ1-2): DGGITQSPKYLFRKEGQNVTLSCEQNLNHDAMYWYRQDPGQGLRLIYYSQIVNDFQKGDIAEGYSVSREKKESFPLTVTSAQKNPTAFYLCASSILGAPDGYTFGSGTRLTVV.

The chain couples TRBV20-1 to TRBJ2-3; the D gene could be TRBD1 or TRBD2 (5 bases each). The germline V gene has CDR1 DFQATT and CDR2 SNEGSKA (reference sequence). The V end was cut by 0 bases, the J end by 1 base, with 11 bases between. The CDR3 is 15 amino acids. CDR3 amino acids: CSARDRDGGTDTQYF. The CDR3 DNA is TGCAGTGCTAGAGATCGGGACGGCGGCACAGATACGCAGTATTTT.

This chain connects TRBV20-1 to TRBJ2-3; D not certain. The germline gives CDR1 DFQATT, CDR2 SNEGSKA (reference sequence). CDR3 length equals 13 residues. The V end lost 0 bases, the J end lost 2 bases, and 6 bases lay between the germline ends. This CDR3 reads CSARDPYTDTQYF. In DNA form, the CDR3 reads TGCAGTGCTAGAGATCCCTACACAGATACGCAGTATTTT.

V and J are TRBV9 and TRBJ2-3; no definite D call. Trimming removed 0 bases at V and 4 bases at J, with 6 bases between. CDR3 length: 13 residues. CDR1 and CDR2 from the germline V gene are SGDLS and YYNGEE. In DNA form, the CDR3 reads TGTGCCAGCAGCGTAGGGTTGGCAGATACGCAGTATTTT. This translates into CASSVGLADTQYF.

This chain uses TRBV2 with TRBJ2-1; D is perhaps TRBD2 (7 bases). CDR1 and CDR2 (germline): SNHLY, FYNNEI. The V gene lost 6 bases and the J gene lost 8 bases, with 17 bases spanning the gap. The CDR3 is 14 residues long. In nucleotides, the CDR3 is TGTGCCAGCAGAGGGGGGGAAGGAGCACATGAGCAGTTCTTC. Translated, it gives CASRGGEGAHEQFF.

V and J are TRBV27 and TRBJ2-3; 12 bases are shared with TRBD2. This CDR3 region has 14 residues. V shed 8 bases and J 6 bases; nucleotides not matched to a gene: 6. Germline CDR1 reads MNHEY; CDR2 reads SMNVEV (reference sequence). This CDR3 reads CASGRLAGADTQYF. Written as DNA, the CDR3 is TGTGCCAGCGGCCGACTAGCGGGAGCGGATACGCAGTATTTT.

The J gene is TRBJ2-5, the V gene TRBV5-1; 8 nucleotides match TRBD2. There are 16 residues in the CDR3. Germline lookup yields CDR1 SGHRS and CDR2 YFSETQ. J lost 5 bases, V lost 0 bases, and 9 bases had no gene match. CDR3 nucleotide sequence: TGCGCCAGCAGCTTGGGAGCCTCTAGCGGGCGCGAGACCCAGTACTTC. Its protein is CASSLGASSGRETQYF.

In this sample, this clonotype turned up a few times. The chain uses TRBV20-1 and TRBJ2-5; D is unclear. Trimming took off 0 bases at V and 5 bases at J, with 13 bases between the two ends. The germline gives CDR1 DFQATT, CDR2 SNEGSKA (reference sequence). The CDR3 spans 14 residues. The CDR3 bases are TGCAGTGCTAGAGATCGAAGGTCCGGGGAGACCCAGTACTTC. Amino acid sequence: CSARDRRSGETQYF.

This clonotype occurred a few times. The rearrangement joins TRBV20-1 to TRBJ2-1; the D gene is possibly TRBD1 (6 bases). TRBJ2-7 explains the end of the DNA better; the J call may be wrong. Germline V lookup: CDR1 DFQATT, CDR2 SNEGSKA (reference sequence). This CDR3 is 14 amino acids long. The CDR3 reads CSAHTGTVSYEQYF. CDR3 DNA: TGCAGTGCCCATACAGGGACGGTCTCCTACGAGCAGTACTTC.

This clonotype has a handful of counts. The rearrangement joins TRBV20-1 to TRBJ2-2; D ambiguous. Trimming took 1 base from V and 1 from J, leaving 7 bases between them. There are 14 residues in the CDR3. The germline gives CDR1 DFQATT, CDR2 SNEGSKA (reference sequence). The CDR3: CSARVQLNTGELFF. CDR3 nucleotide sequence: TGCAGTGCTAGAGTTCAGCTGAACACCGGGGAGCTGTTTTTT.

The genes are TRBV5-1 and TRBJ2-7; 7 bases match TRBD1. The CDR3 has 17 residues. Germline trimming cut 0 bases from V and 1 base from J; bases unmatched to any gene: 10. Looked up from germline, CDR1 is SGHRS and CDR2 is YFSETQ. CDR3 loop: CASSLGTYRGRSYEQYF. The CDR3 coding sequence is TGCGCCAGCAGCTTGGGGACCTACAGGGGTAGATCCTACGAGCAGTACTTC.

The chain carries TRBV7-2 and TRBJ1-1, with 8 nucleotides matching TRBD1. The germline V gene encodes CDR1 SGHTA and CDR2 FQGNSA. The CDR3 runs 17 residues. The V and J ends lost 1 base and 5 bases, in that order; junction bases with no gene match: 12. CDR3 residues: CASSLDSGTGRRTEAFF. The CDR3 DNA sequence: TGTGCCAGCAGCTTAGATTCTGGGACAGGCCGGAGGACTGAAGCTTTCTTT.

The chain employs TRBV5-5 and TRBJ1-1; 7 bases agree with TRBD1. Germline values: CDR1 SGHKS, CDR2 YYEKEE (reference sequence). The CDR3 loop spans 16 amino acids. Trimming removed 1 base from V and 7 bases from J; junction bases left unmatched: 13. In DNA, the CDR3 is TGTGCCAGCAGCTTGTCACTAAGACAGGGCGGCGGTGAAGCTTTCTTT. Its translation is CASSLSLRQGGGEAFF.

This clonotype was seen more than once but under ten times. The chain employs TRBV20-1 and TRBJ1-1; TRBD1 agrees at 7 bases. V lost 3 bases to trimming and J lost 1 base; unmatched junction nucleotides: 5. The CDR3 runs to 14 residues. Germline V gives CDR1 DFQATT, CDR2 SNEGSKA (reference sequence). CDR3 coding DNA: TGCAGTGCTAGGGGGGACAGAGAGAACACTGAAGCTTTCTTT. This encodes CSARGDRENTEAFF.

V is TRBV5-1 and J is TRBJ2-3; D assignment may be TRBD1 or TRBD2 (5 bases each). This CDR3 comprises 17 residues. Trimming shortened V by 0 bases and J by 1 base, and 15 bases separated the two germline ends. Germline CDR1 is SGHRS and CDR2 is YFSETQ. The CDR3 protein is CASSLGLSGPGTDTQYF. The CDR3 DNA sequence: TGCGCCAGCAGCTTGGGTTTGTCGGGGCCTGGCACAGATACGCAGTATTTT.

This chain links TRBV4-3 with TRBJ1-4, with 7 positions matching TRBD1. The CDR3 is 15 amino acids. The V and J ends lost 3 bases and 4 bases, in that order; junction bases with no gene match: 5. The germline gives CDR1 LGHNA, CDR2 YSLEER. The CDR3 region is CASSQRGTDNEKLFF. CDR3 coding DNA: TGCGCCAGCAGCCAGCGGGGGACAGATAATGAAAAACTGTTTTTT.

The chain employs TRBV19 and TRBJ2-1; 7 bases match TRBD1. The end of the DNA aligns better with TRBJ2-7, so the J call may be wrong. Germline loops: CDR1 LNHDA, CDR2 SQIVND (reference sequence). The CDR3 spans 13 residues. The CDR3 bases are TGTGCCAGTAGTATTGGGACAGCGTACGAGCAGTACTTC. This sequence encodes CASSIGTAYEQYF.

The sample holds a few counts of this clonotype. The chain recombines TRBV6-1 with TRBJ2-7; D is perhaps TRBD1 or TRBD2 (5 bases each). V shed 5 bases and J shed 0 bases, with 11 bases lying between them. Germline-derived CDR1 and CDR2 are MNHNS and SASEGT. This CDR3 comprises 14 residues. The CDR3 region is CASSRDGNSYEQYF. The CDR3 DNA reads as TGTGCCAGCAGTAGGGACGGCAACTCCTACGAGCAGTACTTC.

This chain joins TRBV12-2 and TRBJ1-2; TRBD1 is the table's D call and was not checked against the DNA. TRBV12-2 constitutes a pseudogene. This CDR3 is 16 amino acids long. This CDR3 is CASRLGRGRIWYGYTF. The CDR3 nucleotides read TGTGCAAGTCGCTTAGGCAGGGGGCGAATCTGGTATGGCTACACCTTC.

V gene TRBV28 combines with J gene TRBJ1-1; D gene ambiguous. The CDR3 spans 15 residues. V lost 5 bases, J lost 3 bases, and 16 bases lay in between. Germline V lookup: CDR1 MDHEN, CDR2 SYDVKM. The CDR3 DNA reads TGTGCCAGCAGTCAACCGGTCGGGCCACACACTGAAGCTTTCTTT. This sequence encodes CASSQPVGPHTEAFF.

This clonotype was observed a handful of times. The V gene is TRBV19, the J gene TRBJ1-1, with 10 bases aligning to TRBD1. Germline V gene lookup returns CDR1 LNHDA and CDR2 SQIVND (reference sequence). V shed 4 bases, J shed 1 base, and the junction held 3 bases outside the gene matches. The CDR3 spans 15 residues. For the CDR3, the DNA is TGTGCCAGTAGTAGGGGGACAGGGGAGAACACTGAAGCTTTCTTT. Amino acid sequence: CASSRGTGENTEAFF.

This clonotype showed up just a few times. V and J are TRBV10-3 and TRBJ2-2; D could derive from TRBD1 or TRBD2 (5 bases each). This CDR3 is 15 amino acids long. The germline V gene has CDR1 ENHRY and CDR2 SYGVKD. Trimming shortened V by 7 bases and J by 1 base, and 13 bases separated the two germline ends. The CDR3 DNA follows: TGTGCCATCAACGGGGCTAGCTTGAACACCGGGGAGCTGTTTTTT. Translating gives CAINGASLNTGELFF.

This clonotype was seen a handful of times. This chain uses TRBV6-5 with TRBJ2-1, with 8 bases lining up with TRBD2. The V gene's germline CDR1 is MNHEY and CDR2 SVGAGI. CDR3 length: 15 amino acids. V was clipped by 3 bases and J by 3 bases; unmatched bases: 4. CDR3 residues: CASSYGRGVYNEQFF. DNA for the CDR3: TGTGCCAGCAGTTATGGGCGGGGGGTCTACAATGAGCAGTTCTTC.

V usage is TRBV28 and J usage is TRBJ2-3, with no clear D. The CDR3 spans 12 residues. Per germline, CDR1 MDHEN and CDR2 SYDVKM. Deletions cut 2 bases from V and 3 bases from J, with 3 bases between. The CDR3 DNA reads as TGTGCCAGCAGTTTACGGACAGATACGCAGTATTTT. As protein: CASSLRTDTQYF.

The chain couples TRBV18 to TRBJ2-1; TRBD1 matches 9 bases. Matching the DNA end better, TRBJ2-7 makes the J call doubtful. CDR3 length equals 15 residues. CDR1 is KGHSH, CDR2 LQKENI, per germline. The CDR3 loop is CASSPAGTGPYEQYF. The DNA of the CDR3 is TGTGCCAGCTCACCCGCGGGGACAGGGCCCTACGAGCAGTACTTC.

The chain's CDR3 is CASSPGNTAGNTEAFF. The CDR3 region has the DNA TGTGCCAGCAGTCCCGGGAACACGGCGGGGAACACTGAAGCTTTCTTT. The rearrangement uses TRBV28 and TRBJ1-1; D gene unclear. Trimming took off 5 bases at V and 1 base at J, with 17 bases between the two ends. Germline CDR1 is MDHEN and CDR2 is SYDVKM. This CDR3 contains 16 residues.

The chain links TRBV27 to TRBJ2-7; D ambiguous. The CDR3 loop spans 15 amino acids. V was cut by 3 bases and J by 7 bases, with 19 bases left in between. CDR1 and CDR2 from the germline V gene are MNHEY and SMNVEV (reference sequence). Written as DNA, the CDR3 is TGTGCCAGCAGTTTCATAGGGCCCGGGTCTGGAGAGCAGTACTTC. Protein: CASSFIGPGSGEQYF.

The rearrangement uses TRBV20-1 and TRBJ2-7, with a weak D call TRBD1 (6 bases). Trimming shortened V by 3 bases and J by 3 bases, and 12 bases separated the two germline ends. The CDR3 sequence is 13 residues long. Germline V CDR1 and CDR2: DFQATT, SNEGSKA (reference sequence). Written as DNA, the CDR3 is TGCAGTGCTAGTGGACAGAGCCTCTACGAGCAGTACTTC. This translates into CSASGQSLYEQYF.